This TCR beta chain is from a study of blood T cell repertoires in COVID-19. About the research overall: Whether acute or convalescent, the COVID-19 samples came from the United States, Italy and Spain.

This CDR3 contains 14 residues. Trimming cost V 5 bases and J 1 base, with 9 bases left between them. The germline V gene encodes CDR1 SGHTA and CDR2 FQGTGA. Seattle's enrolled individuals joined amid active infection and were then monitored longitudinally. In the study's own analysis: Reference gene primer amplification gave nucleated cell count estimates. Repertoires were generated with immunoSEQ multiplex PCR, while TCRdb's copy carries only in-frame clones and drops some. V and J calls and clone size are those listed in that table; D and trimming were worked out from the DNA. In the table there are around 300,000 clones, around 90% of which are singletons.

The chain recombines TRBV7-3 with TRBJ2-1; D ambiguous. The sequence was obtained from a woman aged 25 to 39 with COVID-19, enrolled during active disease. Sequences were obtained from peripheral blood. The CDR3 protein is CASSPSGSYNEQFF. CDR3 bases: TGTGCCAGCAGCCCCTCCGGTTCCTACAATGAGCAGTTCTTC.